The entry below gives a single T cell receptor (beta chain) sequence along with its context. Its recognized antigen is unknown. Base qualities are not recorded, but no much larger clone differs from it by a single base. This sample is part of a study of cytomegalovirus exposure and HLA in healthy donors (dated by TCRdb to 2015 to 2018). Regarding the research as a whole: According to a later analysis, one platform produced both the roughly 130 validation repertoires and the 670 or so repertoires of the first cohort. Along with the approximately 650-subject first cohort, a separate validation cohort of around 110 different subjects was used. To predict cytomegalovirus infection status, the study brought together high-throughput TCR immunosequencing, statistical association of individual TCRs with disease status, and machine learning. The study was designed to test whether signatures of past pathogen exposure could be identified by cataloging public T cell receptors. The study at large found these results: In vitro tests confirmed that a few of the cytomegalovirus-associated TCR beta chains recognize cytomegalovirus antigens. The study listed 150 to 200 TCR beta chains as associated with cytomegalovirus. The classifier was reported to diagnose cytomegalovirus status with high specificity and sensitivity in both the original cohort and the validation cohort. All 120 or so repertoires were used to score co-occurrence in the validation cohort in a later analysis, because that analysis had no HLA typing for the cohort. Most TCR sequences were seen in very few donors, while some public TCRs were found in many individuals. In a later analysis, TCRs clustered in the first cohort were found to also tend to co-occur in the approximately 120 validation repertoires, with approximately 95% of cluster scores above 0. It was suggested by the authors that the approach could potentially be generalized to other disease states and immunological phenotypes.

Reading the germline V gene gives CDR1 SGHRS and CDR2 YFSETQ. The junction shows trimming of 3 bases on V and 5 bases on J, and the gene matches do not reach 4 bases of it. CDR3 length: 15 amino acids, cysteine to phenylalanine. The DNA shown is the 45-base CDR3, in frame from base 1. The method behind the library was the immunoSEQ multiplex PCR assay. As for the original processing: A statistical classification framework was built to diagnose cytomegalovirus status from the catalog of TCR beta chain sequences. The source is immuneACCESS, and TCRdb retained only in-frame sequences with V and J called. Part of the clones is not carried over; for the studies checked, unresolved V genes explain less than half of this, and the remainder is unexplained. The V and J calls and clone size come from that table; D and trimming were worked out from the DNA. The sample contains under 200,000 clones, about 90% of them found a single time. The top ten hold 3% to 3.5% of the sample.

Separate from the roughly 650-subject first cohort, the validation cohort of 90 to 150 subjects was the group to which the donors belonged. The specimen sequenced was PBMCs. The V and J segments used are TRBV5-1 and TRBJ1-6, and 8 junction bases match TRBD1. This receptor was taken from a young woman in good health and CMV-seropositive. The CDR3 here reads CASSSGTGHNSPLHF. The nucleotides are TGCGCCAGCAGCTCCGGGACAGGTCATAATTCACCCCTCCACTTT.